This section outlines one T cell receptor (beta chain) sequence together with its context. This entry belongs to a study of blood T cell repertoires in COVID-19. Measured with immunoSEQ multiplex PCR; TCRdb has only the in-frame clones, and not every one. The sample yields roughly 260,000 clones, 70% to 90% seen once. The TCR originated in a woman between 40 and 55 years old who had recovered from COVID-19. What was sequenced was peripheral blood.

The CDR3 reads CASSLGGIGNQPQHF. CDR3 sequence (DNA): TGTGCCAGCAGTTTGGGAGGGATAGGCAATCAGCCCCAGCATTTT. The chain joins TRBV6-5 to TRBJ1-5; D gene uncertain. CDR3 length: 15 amino acids. Germline CDR1 reads MNHEY; CDR2 reads SVGAGI. Trimming shortened V by 4 bases and J by 2 bases, and 12 bases separated the two germline ends.